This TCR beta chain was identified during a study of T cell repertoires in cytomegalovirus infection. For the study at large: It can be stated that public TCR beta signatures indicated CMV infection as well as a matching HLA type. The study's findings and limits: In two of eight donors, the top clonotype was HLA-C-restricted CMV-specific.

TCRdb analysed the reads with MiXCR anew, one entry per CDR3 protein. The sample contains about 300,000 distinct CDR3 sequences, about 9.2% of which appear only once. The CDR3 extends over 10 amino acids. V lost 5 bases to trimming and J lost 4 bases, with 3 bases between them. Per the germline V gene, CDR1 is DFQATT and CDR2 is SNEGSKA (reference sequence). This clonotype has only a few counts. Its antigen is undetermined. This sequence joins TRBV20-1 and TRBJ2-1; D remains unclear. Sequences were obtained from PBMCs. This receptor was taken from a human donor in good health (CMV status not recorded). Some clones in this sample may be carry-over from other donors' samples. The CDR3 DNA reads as TGCAGTGCTTATTACAATGAGCAGTTCTTC. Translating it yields CSAYYNEQFF.